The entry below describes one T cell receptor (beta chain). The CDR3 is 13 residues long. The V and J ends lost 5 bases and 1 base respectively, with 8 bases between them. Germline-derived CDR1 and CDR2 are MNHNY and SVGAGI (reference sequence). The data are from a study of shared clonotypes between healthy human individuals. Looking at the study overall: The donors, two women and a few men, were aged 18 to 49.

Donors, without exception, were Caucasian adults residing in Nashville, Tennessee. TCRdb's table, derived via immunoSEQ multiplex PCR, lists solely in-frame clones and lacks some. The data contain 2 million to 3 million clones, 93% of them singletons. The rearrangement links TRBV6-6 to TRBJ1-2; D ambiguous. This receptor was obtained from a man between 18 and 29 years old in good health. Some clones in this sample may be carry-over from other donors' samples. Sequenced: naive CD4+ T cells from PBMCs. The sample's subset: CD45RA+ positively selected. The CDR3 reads CASSPDLNYGYTF. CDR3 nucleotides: TGTGCCAGCAGTCCGGACCTTAACTATGGCTACACCTTC.